These T cell receptor beta chains were read from a single sample in a study of vaccination effects on CD4 cells after COVID-19. TCRdb's copy holds only in-frame clones and misses some; the assay was immunoSEQ multiplex PCR. The table has tens of thousands of clones, under 80% seen once. Antigens of these TCRs are unknown. This sample comprised CD4+ T cells from PBMCs cultured without peptide, obtained before COVID-19 vaccination. The receptors stem from a human donor who had a prior SARS-CoV-2 infection. The CDR3 runs from the conserved cysteine through the conserved F or W. Each record gives: D gene, J gene, V gene, clone size, CDR3 protein, CDR3 DNA. D genes are given only for firm matches. Rows give clone size only sometimes, using once, few, many, or a class for an expanded clone.

D gene: TRBD2; J gene: TRBJ2-1; V gene: TRBV5-4; clone size: NA; CDR3 protein: CASTIGGAGVYNEQFF; CDR3 DNA: TGTGCCAGCACCATCGGGGGAGCGGGAGTATACAATGAGCAGTTCTTC
D gene: TRBD1; J gene: TRBJ1-1; V gene: TRBV5-1; clone size: few; CDR3 protein: CASSSTGILREAFF; CDR3 DNA: TGCGCCAGCAGCTCGACAGGGATCCTGCGTGAAGCTTTCTTT
D gene: NA; J gene: TRBJ1-1; V gene: TRBV2; clone size: NA; CDR3 protein: CASRDRLNTEAFF; CDR3 DNA: TGTGCCAGCAGGGACAGATTAAACACTGAAGCTTTCTTT
D gene: NA; J gene: TRBJ1-2; V gene: TRBV5-5; clone size: NA; CDR3 protein: CASSLPREYYGYTF; CDR3 DNA: TGTGCCAGCAGCTTGCCCAGGGAATATTATGGCTACACCTTC
D gene: NA; J gene: TRBJ2-5; V gene: TRBV5-1; clone size: NA; CDR3 protein: CASSFGRRGAETQYF; CDR3 DNA: TGCGCCAGCAGCTTCGGTAGGAGGGGGGCCGAGACCCAGTACTTC
D gene: NA; J gene: TRBJ1-4; V gene: TRBV7-2; clone size: few; CDR3 protein: CASSLGTANEKLFF; CDR3 DNA: TGTGCCAGCAGCTTAGGGACAGCTAATGAAAAACTGTTTTTT
D gene: TRBD1; J gene: TRBJ2-5; V gene: TRBV2; clone size: NA; CDR3 protein: CASSEAVQGARETQYF; CDR3 DNA: TGTGCCAGCAGTGAAGCGGTACAGGGGGCGAGAGAGACCCAGTACTTC
D gene: NA; J gene: TRBJ1-2; V gene: TRBV3-1/TRBV3-2; clone size: NA; CDR3 protein: CASSQGSEYGYTF; CDR3 DNA: TGTGCCAGCAGCCAAGGATCCGAATATGGCTACACCTTC
D gene: NA; J gene: TRBJ1-6; V gene: TRBV6-5; clone size: NA; CDR3 protein: CASRLVTSHNSPLHF; CDR3 DNA: TGTGCCAGCAGATTAGTGACTTCGCATAATTCACCCCTCCACTTT
D gene: NA; J gene: TRBJ1-2; V gene: TRBV6-1; clone size: NA; CDR3 protein: CASSEAGDPNYGYTF; CDR3 DNA: TGTGCCAGCAGTGAAGCCGGGGATCCCAACTATGGCTACACCTTC
D gene: NA; J gene: TRBJ1-2; V gene: TRBV6-6; clone size: NA; CDR3 protein: CASSWGGGYTF; CDR3 DNA: TGTGCCAGCAGTTGGGGGGGAGGCTACACCTTC
D gene: TRBD1; J gene: TRBJ2-7; V gene: TRBV7-2; clone size: NA; CDR3 protein: CASSSLLPGQGTYEQYF; CDR3 DNA: TGTGCCAGCAGCTCCTTGCTGCCGGGACAGGGAACCTACGAGCAGTACTTC
D gene: NA; J gene: TRBJ2-1; V gene: TRBV6-6; clone size: NA; CDR3 protein: CASSQSSVQYNEQFF; CDR3 DNA: TGTGCCAGCAGTCAGTCTAGCGTGCAATACAATGAGCAGTTCTTC
D gene: NA; J gene: TRBJ1-4; V gene: TRBV20-1; clone size: NA; CDR3 protein: CSASLRRGNEKLFF; CDR3 DNA: TGCAGTGCTAGTCTTCGGAGGGGGAATGAAAAACTGTTTTTT
D gene: TRBD1; J gene: TRBJ2-7; V gene: TRBV6-6; clone size: NA; CDR3 protein: CASSWDSRSYEQYF; CDR3 DNA: TGTGCCAGCAGTTGGGACAGCCGATCCTACGAGCAGTACTTC
D gene: TRBD2; J gene: TRBJ2-5; V gene: TRBV11-2; clone size: NA; CDR3 protein: CASSSIAGGGRTQYF; CDR3 DNA: TGTGCCAGCAGCTCCATAGCGGGAGGGGGGCGGACCCAGTACTTC
D gene: TRBD2; J gene: TRBJ2-7; V gene: TRBV5-4; clone size: NA; CDR3 protein: CASRPAGAEAEQYF; CDR3 DNA: TGTGCCAGCAGGCCAGCGGGAGCTGAGGCCGAGCAGTACTTC
D gene: NA; J gene: TRBJ2-5; V gene: TRBV30; clone size: NA; CDR3 protein: CAWDKGGRETQYF; CDR3 DNA: TGTGCCTGGGACAAGGGGGGGAGAGAGACCCAGTACTTC
D gene: NA; J gene: TRBJ2-7; V gene: TRBV30; clone size: NA; CDR3 protein: CAWSVDLGSYEQYF; CDR3 DNA: TGTGCCTGGAGTGTTGACCTGGGCTCCTACGAGCAGTACTTC
D gene: NA; J gene: TRBJ2-7; V gene: TRBV9; clone size: NA; CDR3 protein: CASSVEDYYEQYF; CDR3 DNA: TGTGCCAGCAGCGTAGAGGACTACTACGAGCAGTACTTC
D gene: NA; J gene: TRBJ1-1; V gene: TRBV4-1; clone size: NA; CDR3 protein: CASSQVRGVAQNTEAFF; CDR3 DNA: TGCGCCAGCAGCCAGGTTAGGGGGGTCGCCCAGAACACTGAAGCTTTCTTT
D gene: NA; J gene: TRBJ2-3; V gene: TRBV6-5; clone size: NA; CDR3 protein: CASSRDSLTDTQYF; CDR3 DNA: TGTGCCAGCAGTCGGGACTCGCTCACAGATACGCAGTATTTT
D gene: TRBD1; J gene: TRBJ1-3; V gene: TRBV5-4; clone size: NA; CDR3 protein: CASSLVGQEAGNTIYF; CDR3 DNA: TGTGCCAGCAGCTTGGTGGGACAGGAAGCTGGAAACACCATATATTTT
D gene: TRBD2; J gene: TRBJ2-1; V gene: TRBV5-1; clone size: NA; CDR3 protein: CASSYKRGTYNEQFF; CDR3 DNA: TGCGCCAGCAGCTACAAGCGGGGGACCTACAATGAGCAGTTCTTC
D gene: NA; J gene: TRBJ2-7; V gene: TRBV11-2; clone size: once; CDR3 protein: CASSSRPLGRMVNEQYF; CDR3 DNA: TGTGCCAGCAGCTCACGCCCTTTGGGTAGAATGGTCAACGAGCAGTACTTC
D gene: TRBD1; J gene: TRBJ1-2; V gene: TRBV6-5; clone size: NA; CDR3 protein: CASSSPRQGTYGYTF; CDR3 DNA: TGTGCCAGCAGTTCCCCCAGACAGGGGACCTATGGCTACACCTTC
D gene: NA; J gene: TRBJ1-1; V gene: TRBV7-3; clone size: NA; CDR3 protein: CASSLRGGGLNTEAFF; CDR3 DNA: TGTGCCAGCAGCTTAAGGGGTGGAGGGCTGAACACTGAAGCTTTCTTT
D gene: NA; J gene: TRBJ1-2; V gene: TRBV5-1; clone size: NA; CDR3 protein: CASRGLPADNYGYTF; CDR3 DNA: TGCGCCAGCAGGGGACTCCCCGCCGATAACTATGGCTACACCTTC
D gene: TRBD2; J gene: TRBJ2-7; V gene: TRBV2; clone size: NA; CDR3 protein: CGTGGSIDEQYF; CDR3 DNA: TGTGGGACTGGCGGGAGTATCGACGAGCAGTACTTC
D gene: NA; J gene: TRBJ1-2; V gene: TRBV18; clone size: NA; CDR3 protein: CASSPEGYGYTF; CDR3 DNA: TGTGCCAGCTCACCAGAGGGTTATGGCTACACCTTC
D gene: NA; J gene: TRBJ2-5; V gene: TRBV6-1; clone size: NA; CDR3 protein: CASSAGRDTRGETQYF; CDR3 DNA: TGTGCCAGCAGTGCTGGCCGGGACACTCGGGGGGAGACCCAGTACTTC
D gene: NA; J gene: TRBJ1-5; V gene: TRBV5-8; clone size: NA; CDR3 protein: CASSLFQTAPQHF; CDR3 DNA: TGTGCCAGCAGCTTGTTTCAGACCGCGCCCCAGCATTTT
D gene: NA; J gene: TRBJ1-3; V gene: TRBV9; clone size: NA; CDR3 protein: CASSVGTDGSGNTIYF; CDR3 DNA: TGTGCCAGCAGCGTAGGGACGGACGGCTCTGGAAACACCATATATTTT
D gene: NA; J gene: TRBJ1-1; V gene: TRBV9; clone size: NA; CDR3 protein: CASSVGLMNTEAFF; CDR3 DNA: TGTGCCAGCAGCGTAGGTCTGATGAACACTGAAGCTTTCTTT
D gene: TRBD2; J gene: TRBJ2-1; V gene: TRBV13; clone size: NA; CDR3 protein: CASSLMGGDEQFF; CDR3 DNA: TGTGCCAGCAGCCTCATGGGGGGGGATGAGCAGTTCTTC
D gene: NA; J gene: TRBJ1-6; V gene: TRBV19; clone size: few; CDR3 protein: CASSPGGGWNSPLHF; CDR3 DNA: TGTGCCAGTAGTCCGGGAGGGGGGTGGAATTCACCCCTCCACTTT
D gene: NA; J gene: TRBJ1-4; V gene: TRBV5-1; clone size: NA; CDR3 protein: CASRYRAGTNEKLFF; CDR3 DNA: TGCGCCAGCAGGTACAGGGCAGGAACTAATGAAAAACTGTTTTTT
D gene: NA; J gene: TRBJ1-2; V gene: TRBV3-1/TRBV3-2; clone size: NA; CDR3 protein: CASSLSLGSGYTF; CDR3 DNA: TGTGCCAGCAGCCTTAGCCTTGGGTCTGGCTACACCTTC
D gene: NA; J gene: TRBJ2-2; V gene: TRBV30; clone size: few; CDR3 protein: CAWSPGTHTGELFF; CDR3 DNA: TGTGCCTGGAGTCCCGGGACCCACACCGGGGAGCTGTTTTTT
D gene: NA; J gene: TRBJ2-5; V gene: TRBV24-1; clone size: NA; CDR3 protein: CATSERRFFPGQETQYF; CDR3 DNA: TGTGCCACCAGTGAGAGGAGGTTCTTCCCGGGCCAAGAGACCCAGTACTTC
D gene: TRBD2; J gene: TRBJ2-1; V gene: TRBV7-2; clone size: NA; CDR3 protein: CASSLVRGGNNEQFF; CDR3 DNA: TGTGCCAGCAGCTTAGTGCGCGGGGGGAACAATGAGCAGTTCTTC
D gene: NA; J gene: TRBJ1-1; V gene: TRBV7-8; clone size: NA; CDR3 protein: CASSLLSQLLGTEAFF; CDR3 DNA: TGTGCCAGCAGCTTATTGAGTCAACTCTTGGGGACTGAAGCTTTCTTT
D gene: NA; J gene: TRBJ2-7; V gene: TRBV2; clone size: many; CDR3 protein: CASSEAGYGQYF; CDR3 DNA: TGTGCCAGCAGTGAAGCGGGATACGGGCAGTACTTC
D gene: TRBD2; J gene: TRBJ2-5; V gene: TRBV5-1; clone size: NA; CDR3 protein: CASSLGTSGQETQYF; CDR3 DNA: TGCGCCAGCAGCCTGGGGACTAGCGGGCAAGAGACCCAGTACTTC
D gene: NA; J gene: TRBJ2-3; V gene: TRBV7-2; clone size: NA; CDR3 protein: CASSLAGPTDTQYF; CDR3 DNA: TGTGCCAGCAGCTTAGCCGGACCCACGGATACGCAGTATTTT